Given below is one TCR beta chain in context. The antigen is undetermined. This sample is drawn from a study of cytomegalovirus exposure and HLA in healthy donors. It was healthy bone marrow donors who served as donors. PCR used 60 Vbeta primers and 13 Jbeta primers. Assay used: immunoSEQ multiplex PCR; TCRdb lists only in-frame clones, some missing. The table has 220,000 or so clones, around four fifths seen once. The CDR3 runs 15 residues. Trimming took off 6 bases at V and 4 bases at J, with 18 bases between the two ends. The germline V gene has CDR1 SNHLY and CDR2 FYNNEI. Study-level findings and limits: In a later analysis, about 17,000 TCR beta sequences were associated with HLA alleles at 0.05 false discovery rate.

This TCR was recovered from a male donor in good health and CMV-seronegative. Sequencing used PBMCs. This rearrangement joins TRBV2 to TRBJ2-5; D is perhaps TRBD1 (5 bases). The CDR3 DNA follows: TGTGCCAGCAGCGCGACAGTCCCTCCGGGAGAGACCCAGTACTTC. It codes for CASSATVPPGETQYF.